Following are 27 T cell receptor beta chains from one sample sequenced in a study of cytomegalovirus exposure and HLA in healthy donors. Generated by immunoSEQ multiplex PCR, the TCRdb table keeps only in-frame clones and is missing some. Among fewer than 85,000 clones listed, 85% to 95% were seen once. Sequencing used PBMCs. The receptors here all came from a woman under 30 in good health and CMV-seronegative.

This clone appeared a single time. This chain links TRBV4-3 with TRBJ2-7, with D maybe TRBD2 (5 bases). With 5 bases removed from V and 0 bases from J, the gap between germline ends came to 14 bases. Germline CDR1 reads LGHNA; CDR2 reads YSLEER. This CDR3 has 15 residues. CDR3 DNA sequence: TGCGCCAGCAGCATTAAGGTGGGGAGCTCCTACGAGCAGTACTTC. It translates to CASSIKVGSSYEQYF.

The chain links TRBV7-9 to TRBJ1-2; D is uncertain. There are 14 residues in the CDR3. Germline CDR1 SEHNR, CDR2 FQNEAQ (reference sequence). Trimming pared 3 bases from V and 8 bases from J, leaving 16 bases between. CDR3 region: CASSFRSSPMGYTF. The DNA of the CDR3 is TGTGCCAGCAGCTTTAGGAGTTCTCCTATGGGCTACACCTTC.

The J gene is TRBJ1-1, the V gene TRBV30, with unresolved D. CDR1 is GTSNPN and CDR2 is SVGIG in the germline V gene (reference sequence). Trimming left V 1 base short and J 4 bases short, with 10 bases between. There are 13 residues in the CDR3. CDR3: CAWSEERATEAFF. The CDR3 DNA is TGTGCCTGGAGTGAGGAGAGGGCCACTGAAGCTTTCTTT. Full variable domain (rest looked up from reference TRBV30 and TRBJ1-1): SQTIHQWPATLVQPVGSPLSLECTVEGTSNPNLYWYRQAAGRGLQLLFYSVGIGQISSEVPQNLSASRPQDRQFILSSKKLLLSDSGFYLCAWSEERATEAFFGQGTRLTVV.

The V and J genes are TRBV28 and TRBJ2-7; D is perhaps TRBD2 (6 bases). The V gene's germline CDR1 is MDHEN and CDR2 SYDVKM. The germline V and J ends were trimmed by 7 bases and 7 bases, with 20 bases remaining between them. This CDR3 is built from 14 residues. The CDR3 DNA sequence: TGTGCCAGCACTCGTCGCGGGGACCCGCGGGAGCAGTACTTC. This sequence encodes CASTRRGDPREQYF.

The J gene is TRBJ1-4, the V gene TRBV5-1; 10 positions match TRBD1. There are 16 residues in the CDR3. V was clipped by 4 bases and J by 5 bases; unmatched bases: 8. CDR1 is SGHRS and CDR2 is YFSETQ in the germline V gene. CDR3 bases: TGCGCCAGCAGCCAGATGCCGGGACAGGGGAATGAAAAACTGTTTTTT. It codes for CASSQMPGQGNEKLFF.

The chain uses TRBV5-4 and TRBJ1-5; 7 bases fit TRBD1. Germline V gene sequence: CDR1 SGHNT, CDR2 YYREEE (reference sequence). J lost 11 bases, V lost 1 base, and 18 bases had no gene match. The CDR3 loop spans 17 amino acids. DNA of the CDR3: TGTGCCAGCAGCTTGAAAGCCGGGACAGCCGTCAGTGGGGCCCAGCATTTT. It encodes CASSLKAGTAVSGAQHF.

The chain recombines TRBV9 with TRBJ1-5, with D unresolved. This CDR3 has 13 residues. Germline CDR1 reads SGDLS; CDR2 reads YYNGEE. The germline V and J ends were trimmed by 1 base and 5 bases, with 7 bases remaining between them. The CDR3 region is CASSVKGDQPQHF. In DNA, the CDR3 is TGTGCCAGCAGCGTAAAGGGAGATCAGCCCCAGCATTTT.

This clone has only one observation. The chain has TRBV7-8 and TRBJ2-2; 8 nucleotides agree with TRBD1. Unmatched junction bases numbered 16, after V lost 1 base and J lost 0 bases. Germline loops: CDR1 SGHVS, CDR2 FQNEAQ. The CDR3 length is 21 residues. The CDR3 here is CASSLVDRGPKPNPNTGELFF. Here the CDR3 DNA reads TGTGCCAGCAGCTTAGTAGACAGGGGACCTAAACCAAATCCGAACACCGGGGAGCTGTTTTTT.

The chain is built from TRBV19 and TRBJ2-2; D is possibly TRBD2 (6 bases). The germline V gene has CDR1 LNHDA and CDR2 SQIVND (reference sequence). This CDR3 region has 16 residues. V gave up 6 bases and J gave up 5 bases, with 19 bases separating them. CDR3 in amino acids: CASSPSKVRGTGELFF. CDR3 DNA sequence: TGTGCCAGTAGCCCGAGTAAGGTCCGGGGGACCGGGGAGCTGTTTTTT. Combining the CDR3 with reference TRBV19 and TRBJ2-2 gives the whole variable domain DGGITQSPKYLFRKEGQNVTLSCEQNLNHDAMYWYRQDPGQGLRLIYYSQIVNDFQKGDIAEGYSVSREKKESFPLTVTSAQKNPTAFYLCASSPSKVRGTGELFFGEGSRLTVL.

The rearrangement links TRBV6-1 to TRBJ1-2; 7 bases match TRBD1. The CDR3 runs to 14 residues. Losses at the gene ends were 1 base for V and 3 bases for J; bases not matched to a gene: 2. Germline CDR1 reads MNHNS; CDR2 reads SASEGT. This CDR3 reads CASSEGQGHYGYTF. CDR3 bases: TGTGCCAGCAGTGAAGGACAGGGCCACTATGGCTACACCTTC.

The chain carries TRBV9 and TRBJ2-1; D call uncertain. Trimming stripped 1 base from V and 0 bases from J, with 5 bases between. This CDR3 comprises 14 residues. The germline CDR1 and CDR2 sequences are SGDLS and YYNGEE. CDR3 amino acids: CASSVSSSYNEQFF. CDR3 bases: TGTGCCAGCAGCGTATCCAGCTCCTACAATGAGCAGTTCTTC.

Here the CDR3 reads CASSPQGFTNEKLFF. CDR3 in DNA: TGTGCCAGCTCACCACAGGGGTTTACTAATGAAAAACTGTTTTTT. The chain couples TRBV18 to TRBJ1-4; TRBD1 is a possible D gene (5 bases). The V and J ends lost 1 base and 2 bases respectively, with 8 bases between them. The germline V gene has CDR1 KGHSH and CDR2 LQKENI. This CDR3 region has 15 residues.

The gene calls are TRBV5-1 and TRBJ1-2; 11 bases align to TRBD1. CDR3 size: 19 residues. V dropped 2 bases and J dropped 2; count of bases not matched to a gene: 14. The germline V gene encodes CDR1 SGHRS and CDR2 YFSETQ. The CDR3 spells CASSLGQGAMERTNYGYTF. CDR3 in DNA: TGCGCCAGCAGCTTAGGACAGGGGGCGATGGAAAGAACCAACTATGGCTACACCTTC.

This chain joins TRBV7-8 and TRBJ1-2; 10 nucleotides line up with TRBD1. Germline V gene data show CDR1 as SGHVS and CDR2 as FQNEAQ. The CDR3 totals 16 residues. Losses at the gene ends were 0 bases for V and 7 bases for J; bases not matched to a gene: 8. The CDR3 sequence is CASSLARTGGVGGYTF. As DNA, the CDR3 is TGTGCCAGCAGCTTAGCACGGACAGGGGGGGTAGGTGGCTACACCTTC.

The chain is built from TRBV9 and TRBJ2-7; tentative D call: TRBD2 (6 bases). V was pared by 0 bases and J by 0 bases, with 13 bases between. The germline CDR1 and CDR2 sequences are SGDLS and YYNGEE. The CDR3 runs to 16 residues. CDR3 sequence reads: CASSVGPGESSYEQYF. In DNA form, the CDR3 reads TGTGCCAGCAGCGTAGGACCGGGAGAGTCCTCCTACGAGCAGTACTTC.

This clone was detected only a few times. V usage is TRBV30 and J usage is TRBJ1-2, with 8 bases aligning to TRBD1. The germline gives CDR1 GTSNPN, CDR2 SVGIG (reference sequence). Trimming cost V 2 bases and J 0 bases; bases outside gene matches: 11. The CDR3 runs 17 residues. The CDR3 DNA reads TGTGCCTGGAGTCCAGTAGACAGGGGCCGGGCTAACTATGGCTACACCTTC. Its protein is CAWSPVDRGRANYGYTF. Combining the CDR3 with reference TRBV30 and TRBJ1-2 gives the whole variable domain SQTIHQWPATLVQPVGSPLSLECTVEGTSNPNLYWYRQAAGRGLQLLFYSVGIGQISSEVPQNLSASRPQDRQFILSSKKLLLSDSGFYLCAWSPVDRGRANYGYTFGSGTRLTVV.

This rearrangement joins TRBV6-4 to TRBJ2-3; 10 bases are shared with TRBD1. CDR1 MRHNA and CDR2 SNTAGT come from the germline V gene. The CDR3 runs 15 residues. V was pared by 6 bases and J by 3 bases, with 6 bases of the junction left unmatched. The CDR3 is CASSLRDRGTDTQYF. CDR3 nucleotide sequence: TGTGCCAGCAGCCTTAGGGACAGGGGAACAGATACGCAGTATTTT.

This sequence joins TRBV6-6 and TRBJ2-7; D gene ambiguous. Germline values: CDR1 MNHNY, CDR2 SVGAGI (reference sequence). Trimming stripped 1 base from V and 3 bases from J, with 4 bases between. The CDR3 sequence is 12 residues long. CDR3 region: CASSYFGYEQYF. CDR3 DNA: TGTGCCAGCAGTTACTTCGGCTACGAGCAGTACTTC.

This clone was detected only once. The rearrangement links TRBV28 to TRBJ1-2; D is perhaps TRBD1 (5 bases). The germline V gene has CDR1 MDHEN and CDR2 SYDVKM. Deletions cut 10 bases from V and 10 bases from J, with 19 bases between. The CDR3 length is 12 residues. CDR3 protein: CATRRALGFYTF. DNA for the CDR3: TGTGCCACCCGCAGGGCCCTCGGGTTCTACACCTTC.

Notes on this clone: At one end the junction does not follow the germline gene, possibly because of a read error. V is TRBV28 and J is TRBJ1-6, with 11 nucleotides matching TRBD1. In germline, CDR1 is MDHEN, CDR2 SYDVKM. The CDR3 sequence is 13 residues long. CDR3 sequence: CASRIPGQGVTDF. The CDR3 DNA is TGTGCCAGCAGAATACCGGGACAGGGGGTGACTGACTTT. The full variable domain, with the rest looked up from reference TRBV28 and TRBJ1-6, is DVKVTQSSRYLVKRTGEKVFLECVQDMDHENMFWYRQDPGLGLRLIYFSYDVKMKEKGDIPEGYSVSREKKERFSLILESASTNQTSMYLCASRIPGQGVTDFGNGTRLTVT.

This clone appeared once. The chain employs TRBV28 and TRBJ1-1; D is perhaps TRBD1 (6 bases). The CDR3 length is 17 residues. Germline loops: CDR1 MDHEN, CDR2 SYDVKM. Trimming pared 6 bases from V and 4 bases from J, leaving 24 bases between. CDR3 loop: CASRHNRGAGLGTEAFF. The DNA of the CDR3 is TGTGCCAGCAGACACAACCGGGGGGCAGGTTTGGGCACTGAAGCTTTCTTT. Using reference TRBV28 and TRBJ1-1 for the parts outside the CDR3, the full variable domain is DVKVTQSSRYLVKRTGEKVFLECVQDMDHENMFWYRQDPGLGLRLIYFSYDVKMKEKGDIPEGYSVSREKKERFSLILESASTNQTSMYLCASRHNRGAGLGTEAFFGQGTRLTVV.

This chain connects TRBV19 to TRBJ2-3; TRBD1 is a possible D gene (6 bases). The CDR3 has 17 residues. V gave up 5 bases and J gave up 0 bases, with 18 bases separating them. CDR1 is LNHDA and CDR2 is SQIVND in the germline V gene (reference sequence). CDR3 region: CASSGWTETTSTDTQYF. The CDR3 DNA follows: TGTGCCAGTAGTGGTTGGACAGAAACAACTAGCACAGATACGCAGTATTTT.

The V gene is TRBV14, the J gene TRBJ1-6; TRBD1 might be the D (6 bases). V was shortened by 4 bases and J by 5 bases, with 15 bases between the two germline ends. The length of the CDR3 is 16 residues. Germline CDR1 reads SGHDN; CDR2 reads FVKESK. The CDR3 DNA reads TGTGCCAGCAGCCTTTTGCCCAGGGGTAATAATTCACCCCTCCACTTT. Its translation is CASSLLPRGNNSPLHF. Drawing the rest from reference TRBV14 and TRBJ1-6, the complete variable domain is EAGVTQFPSHSVIEKGQTVTLRCDPISGHDNLYWYRRVMGKEIKFLLHFVKESKQDESGMPNNRFLAERTGGTYSTLKVQPAELEDSGVYFCASSLLPRGNNSPLHFGNGTRLTVT.

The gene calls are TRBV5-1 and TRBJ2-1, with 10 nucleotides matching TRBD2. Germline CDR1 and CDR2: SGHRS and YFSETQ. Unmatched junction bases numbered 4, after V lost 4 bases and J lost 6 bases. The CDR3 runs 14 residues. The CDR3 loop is CASSPSGGLNEQFF. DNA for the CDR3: TGCGCCAGCAGCCCTAGCGGGGGCCTCAATGAGCAGTTCTTC.

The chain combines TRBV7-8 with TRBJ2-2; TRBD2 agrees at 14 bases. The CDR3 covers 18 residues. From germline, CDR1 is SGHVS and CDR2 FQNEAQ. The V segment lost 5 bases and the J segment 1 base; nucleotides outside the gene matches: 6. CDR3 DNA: TGTGCCAGCAGCCCCCGACTAGCGGGGGGGGAGAACACCGGGGAGCTGTTTTTT. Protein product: CASSPRLAGGENTGELFF.

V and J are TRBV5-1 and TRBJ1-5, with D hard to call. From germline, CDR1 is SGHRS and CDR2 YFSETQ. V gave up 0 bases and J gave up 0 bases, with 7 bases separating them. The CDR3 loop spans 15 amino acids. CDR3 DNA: TGCGCCAGCAGCTTGGCCGGACTTAGCAATCAGCCCCAGCATTTT. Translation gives CASSLAGLSNQPQHF.

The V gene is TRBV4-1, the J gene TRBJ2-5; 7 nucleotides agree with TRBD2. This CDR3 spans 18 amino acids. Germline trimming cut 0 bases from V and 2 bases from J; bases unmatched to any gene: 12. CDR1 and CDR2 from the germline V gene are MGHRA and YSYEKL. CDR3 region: CASSQDRRRRAGQETQYF. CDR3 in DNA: TGCGCCAGCAGCCAAGATCGCAGGCGGCGAGCGGGGCAAGAGACCCAGTACTTC.